This T cell receptor (beta chain) was obtained from a study of blood T cell repertoires in COVID-19. Method: immunoSEQ multiplex PCR; TCRdb's copy keeps in-frame clones and lacks some. The sample consists of fewer than 350,000 clones, 87% of them appearing once. The TCR originated in a woman aged 40 to 49 who had recovered from COVID-19. The specimen sequenced was PBMCs or T cells enriched from blood (not recorded which).

CDR3 residues: CATSAATGTTGELFF. Written as DNA, the CDR3 is TGTGCCACCAGTGCCGCGACAGGGACCACCGGGGAGCTGTTTTTT. This chain links TRBV24-1 with TRBJ2-2, with 7 positions matching TRBD1. The CDR3 extends over 15 amino acids. Germline V gene sequence: CDR1 KGHDR, CDR2 SFDVKD. With 5 bases clipped from V and 4 bases from J, the junction kept 6 bases outside the gene matches.